Listed here is a single T cell receptor (beta chain). Its specificity is unknown. This entry comes from a study of regulatory T cells in long-lasting Graves disease. Overall study: The definition of persistent Graves' disease was over 5 years of antithyroid drugs with positive TSH receptor antibodies.

Time point reported: persistent/refractory GD, antithyroid drugs over 5 years with positive TRAb. PBMCs provided the RNA from which the TCR library was made. Construction of the TCR beta libraries employed iRepertoire HTBI primers in conjunction with Arm-PCR of CDR3 regions. How the authors handled the data: Overall, samples carried some 67 TRBV and 13 to 15 TRBJ segments. TCRdb recomputed calls from the multiplex PCR reads with MiXCR, one row per CDR3 protein. TCRdb's processing, not the authors' own work, is the source of the V and J calls. The sample lists fewer than 400,000 distinct CDR3 sequences, around 21% seen once, with 20% to 25% in the top ten. The study, taken as a whole, reports: Persistent patients shared more public clonotypes (about 2,700) than newly diagnosed patients (about 970). With persistent disease, TRBV28, TRBJ1-2 and TRBJ2-5 were the favored segments.

Trimming stripped 5 bases from V and 0 bases from J, with 10 bases between. The CDR3 is 14 amino acids. Looked up from germline, CDR1 is MNHEY and CDR2 is SVGEGT. The sample here was peripheral blood mononuclear cells (PBMCs), taken when the disease was refractory, from a patient treated with antithyroid drugs. This clonotype was obtained from a female donor with Graves disease. The V gene is TRBV6-2 or TRBV6-3, the J gene TRBJ1-1; no clear D gene. CDR3 region: CASSEFGMNTEAFF. CDR3 bases: TGTGCCAGCAGTGAGTTCGGGATGAACACTGAAGCTTTCTTT.